The clone carrying this T cell receptor beta chain was counted at least ten times. No antigen is known for it. This sample was included in a study of CD8+ T cells in alopecia areata. About the study: Those patients who were treated received oral tofacitinib, which was given at 5 to 10 mg twice daily for moderate-to-severe alopecia areata.

Treatment given: oral pan-JAK inhibitor, 5-10 mg twice daily. This CDR3 spans 14 amino acids. V gave up 1 base and J gave up 5 bases, with 10 bases separating them. The V gene's germline CDR1 is SEHNR and CDR2 FQNEAQ (reference sequence). Extracted RNA was reverse transcribed, and the resulting cDNA served as sequencing template. Assay: immunoSEQ multiplex PCR; the TCRdb copy retains only in-frame clones and omits some. This table has approximately 200,000 clones, 58% appearing once. Study outcomes and limitations: Having just one nonresponder leaves the connection between baseline CD8+ expansion and response unresolved.

The source was CD4+ T cells sorted from blood, collected at week 24, from a patient treated with tofacitinib. This chain joins TRBV7-9 and TRBJ2-3; no firm D call. This receptor was identified in a human donor with alopecia areata. CDR3 loop: CASSLDRDGDTQYF. The CDR3 DNA follows: TGTGCCAGCAGCTTAGATCGTGACGGAGATACGCAGTATTTT.